The 7 T cell receptor beta chains presented below share a single source sample, sequenced in a study of blood T cell repertoires in COVID-19 (dated by TCRdb to 2020 to 2021). Receptor libraries were prepared by the immunoSEQ multiplex PCR assay. Sourced from immuneACCESS, this table was stored by TCRdb with only in-frame sequences that have V and J called. A share of the clones is absent; for the studies checked, an unresolved V gene accounts for under half, and the remainder has no known explanation. For this sample there are about 410,000 clones; about 89% appear just once. Clones ranked in the top ten supply roughly 1.6% of the sample. The sample was peripheral blood. Receptors were obtained from a woman aged 35 to 49 with COVID-19, enrolled during active disease.

This rearrangement joins TRBV6-5 to TRBJ2-7, with a possible D match to TRBD1 (6 bases). The CDR3 is made up of 15 amino acids. V gave up 6 bases and J gave up 2 bases, with 17 bases separating them. The germline CDR1 and CDR2 sequences are MNHEY and SVGAGI. CDR3 DNA: TGTGCCAGCAGGAGTTTACAGGGACCGCCCTACGAGCAGTACTTC. Encoded protein: CASRSLQGPPYEQYF.

The chain combines TRBV12-3 or TRBV12-4 with TRBJ1-1, with no clear D. The CDR3 length is 13 residues. Trimming took 6 bases from V and 1 from J, leaving 9 bases between them. This CDR3 is CASRDTSNTEAFF. Written as DNA, the CDR3 is TGTGCCAGCAGAGACACTTCGAACACTGAAGCTTTCTTT.

The CDR3: CASSLRGQPNTEAFF. The CDR3 DNA reads as TGTGCCAGCAGCTTACGGGGACAACCGAACACTGAAGCTTTCTTT. The genes are TRBV7-2 and TRBJ1-1; perhaps TRBD1 as D (6 bases). V lost 2 bases and J lost 1, with 11 bases in between. Germline V gene lookup returns CDR1 SGHTA and CDR2 FQGNSA. The length of the CDR3 is 15 residues.

The genes are TRBV27 and TRBJ1-6, with TRBD1 identical over 8 bases. The CDR3 totals 15 residues. The trim removed 1 base at V and 9 bases at J, leaving 5 bases unmatched. Looked up from germline, CDR1 is MNHEY and CDR2 is SMNVEV (reference sequence). CDR3 DNA sequence: TGTGCCAGCAGTTTATATAGGACAGGGATTTCACCCCTCCACTTT. As protein: CASSLYRTGISPLHF.

The rearrangement links TRBV7-3 to TRBJ2-3; D gene ambiguous. The CDR3 spans 12 residues. The germline V gene encodes CDR1 SGHTA and CDR2 FQGTGA. V was trimmed by 5 bases and J by 5 bases, leaving 8 bases between them. CDR3 sequence: CASSGPGDTQYF. In DNA, the CDR3 is TGTGCCAGCAGCGGTCCGGGAGATACGCAGTATTTT.

This clone was counted only a few times. The V call is TRBV11-2, the J call TRBJ2-7, with 8 bases that match TRBD2. The CDR3 sequence is 15 residues long. The germline CDR1 and CDR2 sequences are SGHAT and FQNNGV. With V trimmed by 5 bases and J by 5 bases, 11 bases remained unmatched. The CDR3 sequence is CASSLAGGALDEQYF. In DNA, the CDR3 is TGTGCCAGCAGCCTCGCGGGGGGCGCCCTGGACGAGCAGTACTTC.

The V call is TRBV5-1, the J call TRBJ2-7, with 7 bases fitting TRBD1. The CDR3 has 14 residues. Germline V gives CDR1 SGHRS, CDR2 YFSETQ. Trimming cost V 4 bases and J 4 bases; bases outside gene matches: 8. CDR3 bases: TGCGCCAGCAGCAAGGGGGACAGCTTATACGAGCAGTACTTC. Amino acids: CASSKGDSLYEQYF. Based on the CDR3 plus reference TRBV5-1 and TRBJ2-7, the full variable domain is KAGVTQTPRYLIKTRGQQVTLSCSPISGHRSVSWYQQTPGQGLQFLFEYFSETQRNKGNFPGRFSGRQFSNSRSEMNVSTLELGDSALYLCASSKGDSLYEQYFGPGTRLTVT.